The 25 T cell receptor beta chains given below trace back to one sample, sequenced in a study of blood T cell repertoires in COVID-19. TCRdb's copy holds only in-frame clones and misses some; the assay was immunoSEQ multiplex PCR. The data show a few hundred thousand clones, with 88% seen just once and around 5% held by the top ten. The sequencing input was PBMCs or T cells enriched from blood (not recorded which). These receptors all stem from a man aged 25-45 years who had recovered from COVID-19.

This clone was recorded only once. The CDR3 DNA is TGTGCCAGCAGCCAAGAAGGACATCATGAGCAGTTCTTC. As protein: CASSQEGHHEQFF. The V call is TRBV3-1 (or the pseudogene TRBV3-2), the J call TRBJ2-1; a possible D gene is TRBD1 (5 bases). This CDR3 is built from 13 residues. With 0 bases removed from V and 8 bases from J, the gap between germline ends came to 8 bases. Germline lookup yields CDR1 LGHDT and CDR2 YNNKEL (reference sequence).

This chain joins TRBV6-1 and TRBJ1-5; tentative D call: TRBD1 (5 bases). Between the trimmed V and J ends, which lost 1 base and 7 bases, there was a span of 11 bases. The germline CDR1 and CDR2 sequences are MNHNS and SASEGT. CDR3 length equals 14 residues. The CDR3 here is CASSEGAGKQPQHF. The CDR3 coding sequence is TGTGCCAGCAGTGAAGGGGCAGGGAAGCAGCCCCAGCATTTT.

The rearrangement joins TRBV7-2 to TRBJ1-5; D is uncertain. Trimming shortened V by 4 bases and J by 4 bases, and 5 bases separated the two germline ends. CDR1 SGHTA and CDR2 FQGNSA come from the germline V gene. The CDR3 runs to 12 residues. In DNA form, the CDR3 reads TGTGCCAGCAGCTACGAGAATCAGCCCCAGCATTTT. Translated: CASSYENQPQHF.

The CDR3 DNA reads as TGCGCCAGCAGCGCAACCAGGGGTGACACCATATATTTT. Translated: CASSATRGDTIYF. This rearrangement joins TRBV5-1 to TRBJ1-3; tentative D call: TRBD1 (6 bases). Germline V CDR1 and CDR2: SGHRS, YFSETQ. V was cut by 4 bases and J by 8 bases, with 13 bases left in between. CDR3 length equals 13 residues.

The CDR3 spells CAWSTERYEQYF. The CDR3 DNA follows: TGTGCCTGGAGTACTGAGCGCTACGAGCAGTACTTC. The chain joins TRBV30 to TRBJ2-7; D gene unclear. The CDR3 is 12 amino acids. Germline V gives CDR1 GTSNPN, CDR2 SVGIG (reference sequence). V lost 2 bases and J lost 3, with 8 bases in between.

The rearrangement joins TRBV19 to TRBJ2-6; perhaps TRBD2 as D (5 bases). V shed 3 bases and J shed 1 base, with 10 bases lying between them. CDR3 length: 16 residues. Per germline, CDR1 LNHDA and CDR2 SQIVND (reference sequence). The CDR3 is CASSIQEGSGANVLTF. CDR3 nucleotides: TGTGCCAGTAGTATTCAAGAGGGTTCTGGGGCCAACGTCCTGACTTTC.

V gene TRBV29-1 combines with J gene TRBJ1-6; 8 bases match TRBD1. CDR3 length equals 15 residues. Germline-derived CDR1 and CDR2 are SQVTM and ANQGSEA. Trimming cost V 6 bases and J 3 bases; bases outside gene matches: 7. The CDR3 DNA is TGCAGCGTCCAGGACAGGGAAAGCTATAATTCACCCCTCCACTTT. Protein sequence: CSVQDRESYNSPLHF.

The DNA of the CDR3 is TGCGCCAGCAGTGACCCGTCTGGCCACCACGAGCAGTACTTC. As protein: CASSDPSGHHEQYF. J is TRBJ2-7 and V is TRBV10-1; D ambiguous. In germline, CDR1 is WNHNN, CDR2 SYGVQD (reference sequence). Trimming removed 3 bases at V and 5 bases at J, with 14 bases between. This CDR3 spans 14 amino acids.

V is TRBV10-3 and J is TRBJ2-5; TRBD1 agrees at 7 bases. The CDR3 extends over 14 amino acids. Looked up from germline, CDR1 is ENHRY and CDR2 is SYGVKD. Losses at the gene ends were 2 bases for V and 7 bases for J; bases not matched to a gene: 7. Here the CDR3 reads CAISEDRVVRTQYF. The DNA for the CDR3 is TGTGCCATCAGTGAGGACAGGGTGGTTCGGACCCAGTACTTC.

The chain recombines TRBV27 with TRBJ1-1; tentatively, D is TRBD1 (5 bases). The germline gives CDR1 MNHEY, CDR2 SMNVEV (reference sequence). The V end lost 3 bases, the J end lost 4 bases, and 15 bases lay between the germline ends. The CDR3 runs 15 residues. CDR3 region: CASSFVGEVGTEAFF. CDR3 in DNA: TGTGCCAGCAGTTTCGTAGGGGAAGTGGGCACTGAAGCTTTCTTT.

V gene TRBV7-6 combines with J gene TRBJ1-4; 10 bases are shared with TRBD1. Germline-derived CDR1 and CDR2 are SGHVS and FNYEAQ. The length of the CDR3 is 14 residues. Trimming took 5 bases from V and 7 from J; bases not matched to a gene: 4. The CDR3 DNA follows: TGTGCCAGCAGCCCAGGGACAGGGGTTGAAAAACTGTTTTTT. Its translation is CASSPGTGVEKLFF.

The CDR3 DNA reads as TGCGCCAGCAGCCAGATACAGGGGGAAAAACTGTTTTTT. Protein sequence: CASSQIQGEKLFF. The V and J genes are TRBV4-1 and TRBJ1-4; 7 bases map to TRBD1. The germline CDR1 and CDR2 sequences are MGHRA and YSYEKL. J gave up 8 bases and V 3 bases, and 3 bases lay outside the gene matches. CDR3 length: 13 residues.

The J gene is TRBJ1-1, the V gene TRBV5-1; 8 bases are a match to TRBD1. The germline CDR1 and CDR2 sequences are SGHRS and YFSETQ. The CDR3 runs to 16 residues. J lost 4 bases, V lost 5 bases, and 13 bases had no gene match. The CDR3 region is CASSQGRQGYFTEAFF. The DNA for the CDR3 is TGCGCCAGCAGTCAGGGGAGACAGGGGTATTTCACTGAAGCTTTCTTT. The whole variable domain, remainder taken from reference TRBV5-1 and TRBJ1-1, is KAGVTQTPRYLIKTRGQQVTLSCSPISGHRSVSWYQQTPGQGLQFLFEYFSETQRNKGNFPGRFSGRQFSNSRSEMNVSTLELGDSALYLCASSQGRQGYFTEAFFGQGTRLTVV.

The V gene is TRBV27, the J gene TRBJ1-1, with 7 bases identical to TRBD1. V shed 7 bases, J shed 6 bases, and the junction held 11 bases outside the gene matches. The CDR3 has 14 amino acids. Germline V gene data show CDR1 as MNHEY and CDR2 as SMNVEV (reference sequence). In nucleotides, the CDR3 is TGTGCCAGCACCCGGAGAGGGGGCGGTGCTGAAGCTTTCTTT. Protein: CASTRRGGGAEAFF.

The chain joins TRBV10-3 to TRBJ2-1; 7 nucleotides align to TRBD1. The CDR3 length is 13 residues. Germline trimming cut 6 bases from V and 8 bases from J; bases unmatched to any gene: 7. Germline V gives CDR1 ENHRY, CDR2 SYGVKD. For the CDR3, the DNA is TGTGCCATCAGCCGCTTTGACAGGGATGAGCAGTTCTTC. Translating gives CAISRFDRDEQFF.

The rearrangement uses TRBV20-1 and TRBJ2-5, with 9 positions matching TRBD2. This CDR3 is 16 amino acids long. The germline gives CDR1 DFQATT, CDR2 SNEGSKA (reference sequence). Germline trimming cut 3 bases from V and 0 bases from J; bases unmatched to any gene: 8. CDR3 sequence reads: CSASWIAGGYQETQYF. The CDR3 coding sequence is TGCAGTGCTAGTTGGATCGCGGGGGGGTACCAAGAGACCCAGTACTTC.

The CDR3 sequence is CASSRDSSYEQYF. As DNA, the CDR3 is TGCGCCAGCAGTCGGGACAGCTCCTACGAGCAGTACTTC. The chain carries TRBV10-1 and TRBJ2-7; 7 bases align to TRBD1. Germline values: CDR1 WNHNN, CDR2 SYGVQD (reference sequence). There are 13 residues in the CDR3. The ends lost 5 bases at V and 0 bases at J; junction bases unmatched: 1.

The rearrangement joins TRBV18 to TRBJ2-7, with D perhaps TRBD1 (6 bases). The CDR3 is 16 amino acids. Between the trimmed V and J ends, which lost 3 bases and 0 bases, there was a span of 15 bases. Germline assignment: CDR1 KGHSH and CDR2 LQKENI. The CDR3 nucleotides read TGTGCCAGCTCACCTCTGACAGGACCCCTCTCCTACGAGCAGTACTTC. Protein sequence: CASSPLTGPLSYEQYF.

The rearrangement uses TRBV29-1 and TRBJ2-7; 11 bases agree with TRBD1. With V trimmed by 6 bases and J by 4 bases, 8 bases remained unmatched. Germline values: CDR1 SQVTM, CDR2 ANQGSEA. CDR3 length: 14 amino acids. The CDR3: CSVAGTGGSYEQYF. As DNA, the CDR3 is TGCAGCGTCGCCGGGACAGGGGGTAGTTACGAGCAGTACTTC.

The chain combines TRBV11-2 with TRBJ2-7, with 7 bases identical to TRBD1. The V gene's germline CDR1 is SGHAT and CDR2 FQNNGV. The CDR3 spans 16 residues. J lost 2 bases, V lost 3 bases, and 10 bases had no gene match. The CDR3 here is CASSFSVQGTTYEQYF. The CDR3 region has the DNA TGTGCCAGCAGCTTCAGTGTACAGGGGACAACCTACGAGCAGTACTTC. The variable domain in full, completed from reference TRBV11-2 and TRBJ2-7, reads EAGVAQSPRYKIIEKRQSVAFWCNPISGHATLYWYQQILGQGPKLLIQFQNNGVVDDSQLPKDRFSAERLKGVDSTLKIQPAKLEDSAVYLCASSFSVQGTTYEQYFGPGTRLTVT.

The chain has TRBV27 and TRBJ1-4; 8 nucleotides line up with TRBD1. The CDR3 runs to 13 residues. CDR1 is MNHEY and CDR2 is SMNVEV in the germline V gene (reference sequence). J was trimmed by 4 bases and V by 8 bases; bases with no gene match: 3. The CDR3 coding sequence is TGTGCCAGCCAGGGGGCGGGTAATGAAAAACTGTTTTTT. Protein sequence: CASQGAGNEKLFF.

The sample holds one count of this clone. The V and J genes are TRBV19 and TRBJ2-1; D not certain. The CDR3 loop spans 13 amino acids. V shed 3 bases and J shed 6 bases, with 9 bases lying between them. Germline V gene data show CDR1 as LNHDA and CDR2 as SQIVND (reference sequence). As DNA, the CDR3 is TGTGCCAGTAGTATGGGCCGGCTCAATGAGCAGTTCTTC. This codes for CASSMGRLNEQFF.

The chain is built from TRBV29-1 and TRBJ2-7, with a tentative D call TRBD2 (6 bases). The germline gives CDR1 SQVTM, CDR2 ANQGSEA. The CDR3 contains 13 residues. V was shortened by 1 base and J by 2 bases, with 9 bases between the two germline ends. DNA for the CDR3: TGCAGCGTTGAAGGAGGAGGGACCTACGAGCAGTACTTC. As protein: CSVEGGGTYEQYF.

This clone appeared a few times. DNA of the CDR3: TGTGCCAGCAGCAATTTGGGGACAGGGGCAAGCAATCAGCCCCAGCATTTT. Residues: CASSNLGTGASNQPQHF. V gene TRBV28 combines with J gene TRBJ1-5; 10 bases fit TRBD1. The J segment lost 1 base and the V segment lost 6 bases, leaving 9 bases of the junction unmatched. The length of the CDR3 is 17 residues. In germline, CDR1 is MDHEN, CDR2 SYDVKM. Drawing the rest from reference TRBV28 and TRBJ1-5, the complete variable domain is DVKVTQSSRYLVKRTGEKVFLECVQDMDHENMFWYRQDPGLGLRLIYFSYDVKMKEKGDIPEGYSVSREKKERFSLILESASTNQTSMYLCASSNLGTGASNQPQHFGDGTRLSIL.

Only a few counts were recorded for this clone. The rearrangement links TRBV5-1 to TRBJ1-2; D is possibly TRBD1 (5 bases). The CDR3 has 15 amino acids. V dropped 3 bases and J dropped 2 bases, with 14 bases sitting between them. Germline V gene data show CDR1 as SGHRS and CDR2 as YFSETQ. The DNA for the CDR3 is TGCGCCAGCAGCTCACTCGGACAACTGAACTATGGCTACACCTTC. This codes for CASSSLGQLNYGYTF.